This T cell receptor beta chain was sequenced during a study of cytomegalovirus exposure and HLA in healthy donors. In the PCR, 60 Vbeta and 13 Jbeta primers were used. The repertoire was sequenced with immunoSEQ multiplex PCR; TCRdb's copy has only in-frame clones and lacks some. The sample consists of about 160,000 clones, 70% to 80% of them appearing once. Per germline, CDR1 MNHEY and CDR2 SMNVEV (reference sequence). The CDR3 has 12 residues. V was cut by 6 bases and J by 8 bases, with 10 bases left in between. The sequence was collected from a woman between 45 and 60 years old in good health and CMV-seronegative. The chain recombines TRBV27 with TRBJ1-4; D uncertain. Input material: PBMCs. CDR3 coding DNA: TGTGCCAGCAGCGTCGCGGGGGAAAAACTGTTTTTT. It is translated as CASSVAGEKLFF.